These 18 T cell receptor beta chains were all obtained from the same sample, sequenced in a study of blood T cell repertoires in COVID-19 (dated by TCRdb to the early 2020s). Library generation was performed with the immunoSEQ multiplex PCR assay. Here the immuneACCESS table is served through TCRdb, limited to in-frame sequences with V and J called. Missing clones are a known gap in these copies; in checked studies unresolved V genes cover under half, and the rest lacks a known reason. This sample lists about 25,000 clones; 80% to 90% were detected once. Jointly, the top ten make up about 9.6% of the sample. The source material was peripheral blood. These receptors all stem from a man in his 70s with acute or convalescent COVID-19.

This chain links TRBV21-1 with TRBJ2-7; whether TRBD1, the table's D call, matches the DNA was not checked. TRBV21-1 is flagged as a pseudogene. This CDR3 spans 20 amino acids. The CDR3 DNA follows: TGTGCCAGCAGCAAAGACGGGACCCAGGGGCCGTTACACGTCTCCTACGAGCAGTACTTC. As protein: CASSKDGTQGPLHVSYEQYF.

The V and J genes are TRBV20-1 and TRBJ1-5; TRBD1 matches 12 bases. The CDR3 contains 18 residues. Germline V CDR1 and CDR2: DFQATT, SNEGSKA (reference sequence). Trimming at V came to 3 bases and at J to 2 bases, leaving 11 bases not matched to a gene. The CDR3 bases are TGCAGTGCTAGTCCTGGCCGGGACAGGGGGCATGGCAATCAGCCCCAGCATTTT. This translates into CSASPGRDRGHGNQPQHF.

V is TRBV6-5 and J is TRBJ2-2; the match to TRBD1 covers 9 bases. The CDR3 length is 14 residues. Germline lookup yields CDR1 MNHEY and CDR2 SVGAGI. J was trimmed by 4 bases and V by 9 bases; bases with no gene match: 6. The CDR3 nucleotides read TGTGCCAGTGGGGGACAGGGTACCACCGGGGAGCTGTTTTTT. Its translation is CASGGQGTTGELFF.

This chain uses TRBV25-1 with TRBJ2-1, with D unclear. Per the germline V gene, CDR1 is MGHDK and CDR2 is SYGVNS. This CDR3 has 11 residues. The germline V and J ends were trimmed by 0 bases and 11 bases, with 5 bases remaining between them. CDR3 sequence (DNA): TGTGCCAGCAGTGAATATATTCAGCAGTTCTTC. Its protein is CASSEYIQQFF.

The chain uses TRBV5-1 and TRBJ1-3; possible D gene TRBD1, 5 bases. Germline V gene lookup returns CDR1 SGHRS and CDR2 YFSETQ. The CDR3 sequence is 15 residues long. V was cut by 0 bases and J by 3 bases, with 10 bases left in between. The chain's CDR3 is CASSLVGAGGNTIYF. DNA of the CDR3: TGCGCCAGCAGCTTGGTAGGGGCAGGTGGAAACACCATATATTTT.

The table lists this clone with a count of one. The V and J genes are TRBV5-1 and TRBJ2-7; tentative D call: TRBD1 (6 bases). The CDR3 runs 15 residues. V shed 3 bases and J shed 1 base, with 14 bases lying between them. CDR1 is SGHRS, CDR2 YFSETQ, per germline. The CDR3 here is CASSSGDISSYEQYF. Written as DNA, the CDR3 is TGCGCCAGCAGCTCCGGGGACATCAGTTCCTACGAGCAGTACTTC.

The V call is TRBV5-6, the J call TRBJ2-7; 9 nucleotides agree with TRBD1. V was clipped by 3 bases and J by 0 bases; unmatched bases: 7. This CDR3 spans 16 amino acids. The V gene's germline CDR1 is SGHDT and CDR2 YYEEEE. The CDR3 sequence: CASSSGSGQGSYEQYF. In DNA form, the CDR3 reads TGTGCCAGCAGCTCGGGGTCGGGACAGGGCTCCTACGAGCAGTACTTC.

The rearrangement joins TRBV15 to TRBJ2-3, with TRBD2 matching over 8 bases. Trimming cost V 0 bases and J 1 base; bases outside gene matches: 0. CDR1 and CDR2 (germline): LNHNV, YYDKDF (reference sequence). This CDR3 has 15 amino acids. CDR3 DNA sequence: TGTGCCACCAGCAGAGAGACTAGCGGCACAGATACGCAGTATTTT. The encoded protein is CATSRETSGTDTQYF.

The chain combines TRBV6-6 with TRBJ1-6; possible D gene TRBD1, 6 bases. The CDR3 has 13 residues. V was shortened by 6 bases and J by 5 bases, with 8 bases between the two germline ends. The germline V gene encodes CDR1 MNHNY and CDR2 SVGAGI (reference sequence). The CDR3 nucleotides are TGTGCCAGCAGACAGGGCGATAATTCACCCCTCCACTTT. Translation gives CASRQGDNSPLHF.

A few counts support this clone. The same CDR3 also results from other DNA sequences found in this sample. This chain connects TRBV7-9 to TRBJ1-2; the match to TRBD1 covers 7 bases. CDR3 length equals 14 residues. Trimming removed 3 bases from V and 3 bases from J; junction bases left unmatched: 4. Per germline, CDR1 SEHNR and CDR2 FQNEAQ (reference sequence). The CDR3 reads CASSLNRGDYGYTF. CDR3 bases: TGTGCCAGCAGCTTGAACAGGGGCGACTATGGCTACACCTTC.

The chain combines TRBV6-5 with TRBJ2-1, with TRBD2 matching 14 bases. CDR1 is MNHEY and CDR2 is SVGAGI in the germline V gene. This CDR3 is 15 amino acids long. V was clipped by 7 bases and J by 12 bases; unmatched bases: 11. CDR3 loop: CASTQGLAGVSGQFF. CDR3 nucleotides: TGTGCCAGCACCCAGGGACTAGCGGGAGTCTCAGGGCAGTTCTTC.

The chain carries TRBV9 and TRBJ1-2, with a possible D match to TRBD1 (6 bases). CDR1 and CDR2 (germline): SGDLS, YYNGEE. The V end lost 0 bases, the J end lost 6 bases, and 9 bases lay between the germline ends. The CDR3 runs to 13 residues. CDR3 sequence (DNA): TGTGCCAGCAGCGTAGGCCAGGGGAATGGCTACACCTTC. Translation gives CASSVGQGNGYTF. Drawing the rest from reference TRBV9 and TRBJ1-2, the complete variable domain is DSGVTQTPKHLITATGQRVTLRCSPRSGDLSVYWYQQSLDQGLQFLIQYYNGEERAKGNILERFSAQQFPDLHSELNLSSLELGDSALYFCASSVGQGNGYTFGSGTRLTVV.

This clone turned up a few times. The rearrangement uses TRBV3-1 (or the pseudogene TRBV3-2) and TRBJ1-2, with a tentative D call TRBD1 (5 bases). Trimming left V 1 base short and J 6 bases short, with 15 bases between. This CDR3 spans 15 amino acids. From germline, CDR1 is LGHDT and CDR2 YNNKEL (reference sequence). CDR3 sequence reads: CASSQVRRAGNGYTF. CDR3 nucleotide sequence: TGTGCCAGCAGCCAAGTACGCAGGGCGGGGAATGGCTACACCTTC.

This rearrangement joins TRBV6-5 to TRBJ2-3; TRBD2 agrees at 10 bases. With 4 bases clipped from V and 1 base from J, the junction kept 5 bases outside the gene matches. This CDR3 contains 16 residues. Germline V gives CDR1 MNHEY, CDR2 SVGAGI. CDR3 DNA sequence: TGTGCCAGCAGTTTCCAGCGGGGGGGTGGCACAGATACGCAGTATTTT. This translates into CASSFQRGGGTDTQYF.

The V gene is TRBV6-5, the J gene TRBJ1-5; 7 nucleotides match TRBD1. The J segment lost 4 bases and the V segment lost 6 bases, leaving 9 bases of the junction unmatched. There are 15 residues in the CDR3. Germline CDR1 reads MNHEY; CDR2 reads SVGAGI. The CDR3: CASRTTGAGNQPQHF. CDR3 nucleotides: TGTGCCAGCAGGACAACAGGGGCGGGAAATCAGCCCCAGCATTTT.

The chain joins TRBV6-5 to TRBJ1-1; TRBD1 matches at 8 bases. V gave up 0 bases and J gave up 1 base; unmatched junction bases: 4. Germline lookup yields CDR1 MNHEY and CDR2 SVGAGI. This CDR3 contains 16 residues. CDR3 in amino acids: CASSYSRDRRNTEAFF. The CDR3 nucleotides read TGTGCCAGCAGTTACTCAAGGGACAGGAGGAACACTGAAGCTTTCTTT.

The rearrangement joins TRBV9 to TRBJ2-1, with 7 bases that match TRBD2. Trimming took 4 bases from V and 4 from J; bases not matched to a gene: 8. This CDR3 comprises 15 residues. The germline V gene has CDR1 SGDLS and CDR2 YYNGEE. CDR3 sequence (DNA): TGTGCCAGCAGCCCTTTACTGGGGGGGTACAATGAGCAGTTCTTC. Protein product: CASSPLLGGYNEQFF.

This rearrangement joins TRBV7-9 to TRBJ2-2; tentatively, D is TRBD1 (5 bases). Germline V gene data show CDR1 as SEHNR and CDR2 as FQNEAQ (reference sequence). The length of the CDR3 is 16 residues. Between the trimmed V and J ends, which lost 5 bases and 2 bases, there was a span of 15 bases. The chain's CDR3 is CASSQLGQGNTGELFF. CDR3 DNA sequence: TGTGCCAGCAGCCAACTGGGGCAGGGAAACACCGGGGAGCTGTTTTTT.